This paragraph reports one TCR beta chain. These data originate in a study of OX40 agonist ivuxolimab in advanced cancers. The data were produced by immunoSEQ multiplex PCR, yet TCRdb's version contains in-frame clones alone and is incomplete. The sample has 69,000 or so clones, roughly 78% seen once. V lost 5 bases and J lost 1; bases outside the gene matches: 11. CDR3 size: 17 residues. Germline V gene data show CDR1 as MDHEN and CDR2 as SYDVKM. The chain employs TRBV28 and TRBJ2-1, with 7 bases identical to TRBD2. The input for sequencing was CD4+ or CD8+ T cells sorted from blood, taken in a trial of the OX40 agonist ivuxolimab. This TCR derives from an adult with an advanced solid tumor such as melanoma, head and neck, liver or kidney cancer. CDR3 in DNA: TGTGCCAGCAGTGTAGCAGGCGGGGGAGGGTCCTACAATGAGCAGTTCTTC. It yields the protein CASSVAGGGGSYNEQFF.